Below, one T cell receptor (beta chain) is given with its context. This specimen belongs to a study of blood T cell repertoires in COVID-19. As for the study in general: Whether acute or convalescent, the COVID-19 samples came from the United States, Italy and Spain. From T cells, B-cell-depleted T cells, or PBMCs came the material, which was cDNA or gDNA.

Germline loops: CDR1 SEHNR, CDR2 FQNEAQ (reference sequence). This CDR3 is built from 14 residues. V was trimmed by 2 bases and J by 5 bases, leaving 10 bases between them. Original processing notes: From reference gene primer amplification, estimates of nucleated cell counts were derived. Sequencing used immunoSEQ multiplex PCR; TCRdb keeps in-frame clones, though not all of them. V and J calls and clone size come straight from that table; D and trimming were deduced from the DNA. The sample lists roughly 91,000 clones; about three quarters were seen once. The chain combines TRBV7-9 with TRBJ2-1; D is undetermined. Sequencing was done on a sample of peripheral blood. The TCR originated in a man between 65 and 79 years old with acute or convalescent COVID-19. CDR3 region: CASSLRFGDNEQFF. The CDR3 DNA sequence: TGTGCCAGCAGCTTAAGGTTCGGAGACAATGAGCAGTTCTTC.